This T cell receptor beta chain came from a study of preoperative IRX-2 immunotherapy in early breast cancer. Treatment of the sample: preoperative locoregional IRX-2 cytokine immunotherapy. Samples came from a phase Ib trial of preoperative locoregional IRX-2 cytokine immunotherapy. Per the germline V gene, CDR1 is MNHEY and CDR2 is SMNVEV (reference sequence). V trimming: 5 bases; J trimming: 4 bases; junction bases outside the gene matches: 3. The CDR3 is 16 residues long. Data came from immunoSEQ multiplex PCR; TCRdb stores just in-frame clones and leaves some out. The sample includes about 23,000 clones, roughly nine tenths of them seen just once.

Sequencing was performed on tumor tissue, taken after IRX-2 immunotherapy. The V gene is TRBV27, the J gene TRBJ2-2; 14 nucleotides align to TRBD2. The receptor comes from a human donor with breast cancer. The CDR3 loop is CASSRLAGGPTGELFF. CDR3 DNA: TGTGCCAGCAGTAGACTAGCGGGAGGGCCCACCGGGGAGCTGTTTTTT.